Following are 25 T cell receptor beta chains from one sample sequenced in a study of blood T cell repertoires in COVID-19. Repertoires were generated with immunoSEQ multiplex PCR, while TCRdb's copy carries only in-frame clones and drops some. The data hold over 20,000 clones, with over 55% observed a single time. Material for sequencing was peripheral blood. The source of these receptors is a woman over 75 with acute or convalescent COVID-19.

This clone has a handful of counts. The CDR3 DNA sequence: TGTGCCAGCAGCATGGGGCTTAACGAGCAGTTCTTC. Translated, it gives CASSMGLNEQFF. The chain combines TRBV9 with TRBJ2-1; maybe TRBD1 (5 bases). Trimming left V 4 bases short and J 10 bases short, with 12 bases between. Germline CDR1 and CDR2: SGDLS and YYNGEE. The CDR3 loop spans 12 amino acids. Complete variable domain (other parts from reference TRBV9 and TRBJ2-1): DSGVTQTPKHLITATGQRVTLRCSPRSGDLSVYWYQQSLDQGLQFLIQYYNGEERAKGNILERFSAQQFPDLHSELNLSSLELGDSALYFCASSMGLNEQFFGPGTRLTVL.

V and J are TRBV7-9 and TRBJ2-6; the D gene is possibly TRBD1 (6 bases). This CDR3 is built from 15 residues. V lost 10 bases and J 3 bases, leaving 16 bases between the germline ends. CDR1 is SEHNR and CDR2 is FQNEAQ in the germline V gene (reference sequence). DNA for the CDR3: TGTGCCACCAACAGGGTAGAGGGTGGGGCCAACGTCCTGACTTTC. The encoded protein is CATNRVEGGANVLTF.

The CDR3 DNA is TGTGCCAGCAGCACGGCAGGGGAATACAATGAGCAGTTCTTC. It yields the protein CASSTAGEYNEQFF. The J gene is TRBJ2-1, the V gene TRBV9; TRBD1 might be the D (6 bases). This CDR3 is 14 amino acids long. Trimming left V 4 bases short and J 4 bases short, with 12 bases between. CDR1 is SGDLS, CDR2 YYNGEE, per germline.

The chain has TRBV4-2 and TRBJ2-3; D perhaps matches TRBD1 (5 bases). CDR3 length equals 14 residues. Per germline, CDR1 LGHNA and CDR2 YNFKEQ. Trimming removed 4 bases from V and 6 bases from J, with 14 bases in between. CDR3 nucleotide sequence: TGTGCCAGCAGCCCGACAAGGGGTGGGGATACGCAGTATTTT. It translates to CASSPTRGGDTQYF.

This clone was detected a few times. The J gene is TRBJ2-1, the V gene TRBV19; 8 positions match TRBD2. CDR1 LNHDA and CDR2 SQIVND come from the germline V gene (reference sequence). The CDR3 loop spans 15 amino acids. Germline trimming cut 6 bases from V and 4 bases from J; bases unmatched to any gene: 8. The CDR3 DNA reads as TGTGCCAGTAGGTCCGGTGCGGGGGGATACAATGAGCAGTTCTTC. This translates into CASRSGAGGYNEQFF.

The chain joins TRBV9 to TRBJ1-2, with D possibly TRBD1 on 6 matching bases. This CDR3 spans 13 amino acids. With 3 bases removed from V and 8 bases from J, the gap between germline ends came to 14 bases. Germline V gene lookup returns CDR1 SGDLS and CDR2 YYNGEE. The CDR3, as DNA: TGTGCCAGCAGCGGACCCCGGACAGAAGGCTACACCTTC. Amino acid sequence: CASSGPRTEGYTF.

The CDR3 DNA sequence: TGCGCCAGCAGCCAACTTGACACCGGGGAGCTGTTTTTT. Amino acids: CASSQLDTGELFF. J is TRBJ2-2 and V is TRBV4-1; D call uncertain. Germline V CDR1 and CDR2: MGHRA, YSYEKL. This CDR3 contains 13 residues. V lost 2 bases to trimming and J lost 3 bases, with 4 bases between them.

The chain uses TRBV11-2 and TRBJ2-7; 8 nucleotides match TRBD2. The CDR3 has 14 residues. After removal of 5 bases from V and 3 bases from J, the junction contained 6 bases not matched to a gene. The germline V gene has CDR1 SGHAT and CDR2 FQNNGV. The CDR3: CASSHSGKVYEQYF. CDR3 DNA sequence: TGTGCCAGCAGCCATAGCGGGAAGGTCTACGAGCAGTACTTC.

This clone was counted only a few times. The V call is TRBV5-4, the J call TRBJ2-1, with 16 bases identical to TRBD2. The CDR3 consists of 18 residues. With 5 bases clipped from V and 5 bases from J, the junction kept 10 bases outside the gene matches. CDR1 SGHNT and CDR2 YYREEE come from the germline V gene (reference sequence). This CDR3 reads CASSPGTSGRAIDNEQFF. The CDR3 coding sequence is TGTGCCAGCAGTCCCGGGACTAGCGGGAGGGCCATTGACAATGAGCAGTTCTTC.

As for this clone: At one end the junction does not follow the germline gene, possibly because of a read error. This chain uses TRBV7-7 with TRBJ1-3; TRBD1 matches 7 bases. CDR1 is SSHAT, CDR2 FNYEAQ, per germline (reference sequence). The CDR3 is 14 residues long. The CDR3 loop reads CASSSGGSGNTIYF. The CDR3 DNA reads TGTGCTAGCAGCTCAGGGGGCTCTGGAAACACCATATATTTT.

CDR3 DNA sequence: TGCAGTGCTCAAACAGGTTACGAGCAGTACTTC. Its translation is CSAQTGYEQYF. The V gene is TRBV20-1, the J gene TRBJ2-7; D is perhaps TRBD1 (5 bases). Trimming pared 5 bases from V and 4 bases from J, leaving 9 bases between. The CDR3 is made up of 11 amino acids. The germline V gene has CDR1 DFQATT and CDR2 SNEGSKA (reference sequence).

The rearrangement joins TRBV5-4 to TRBJ1-1; 7 nucleotides align to TRBD1. Trimming at V came to 3 bases and at J to 1 base, leaving 6 bases not matched to a gene. The CDR3 runs 15 residues. The germline V gene has CDR1 SGHNT and CDR2 YYREEE (reference sequence). CDR3 bases: TGTGCCAGCAGCTGGCAGACAGGGCGGAACACTGAAGCTTTCTTT. It specifies CASSWQTGRNTEAFF.

The chain recombines TRBV11-2 with TRBJ2-3, with D perhaps TRBD2 (5 bases). Trimming stripped 1 base from V and 12 bases from J, with 11 bases between. Germline loops: CDR1 SGHAT, CDR2 FQNNGV. This CDR3 comprises 12 residues. In DNA form, the CDR3 reads TGTGCCAGCAGCTTAGCAGGAGGTGAACAGTATTTT. This gives the protein CASSLAGGEQYF.

CDR3 nucleotide sequence: TGTGCCAGCAGCGGACAGGCTACTCCTAACTATGGCTACACCTTC. It codes for CASSGQATPNYGYTF. The V gene is TRBV9, the J gene TRBJ1-2; possibly TRBD1 for D (6 bases). This CDR3 has 15 amino acids. Germline-derived CDR1 and CDR2 are SGDLS and YYNGEE. Between the trimmed V and J ends, which lost 3 bases and 0 bases, there was a span of 12 bases.

V usage is TRBV19 and J usage is TRBJ1-1, with 8 nucleotides matching TRBD1. The length of the CDR3 is 17 residues. V lost 2 bases and J lost 0; bases outside the gene matches: 8. Germline V lookup: CDR1 LNHDA, CDR2 SQIVND (reference sequence). The DNA for the CDR3 is TGTGCCAGTAGTATATTCGGACAGGGCCGGATGAACACTGAAGCTTTCTTT. It codes for CASSIFGQGRMNTEAFF.

This chain connects TRBV10-3 to TRBJ2-1; the match to TRBD2 covers 8 bases. Trimming cost V 6 bases and J 0 bases; bases outside gene matches: 4. CDR1 and CDR2 (germline): ENHRY, SYGVKD. CDR3 length: 15 residues. As DNA, the CDR3 is TGTGCCATCAGAGAAAGCGGGAGCTCCTACAATGAGCAGTTCTTC. Residues: CAIRESGSSYNEQFF.

This clone was seen a handful of times. V and J are TRBV7-2 and TRBJ2-7; TRBD2 matches 11 bases. The CDR3 sequence is 14 residues long. J lost 2 bases, V lost 6 bases, and 3 bases had no gene match. Germline assignment: CDR1 SGHTA and CDR2 FQGNSA. The CDR3 DNA is TGTGCCAGCAGATCACTAGCGGGGGCCTACGAGCAGTACTTC. Protein: CASRSLAGAYEQYF.

The CDR3 coding sequence is TGTGCCAGCAGCCTAGGGACAGGGCTGTACGAGCAGTACTTC. Translation: CASSLGTGLYEQYF. The chain combines TRBV5-6 with TRBJ2-7; 9 nucleotides agree with TRBD1. Germline V lookup: CDR1 SGHDT, CDR2 YYEEEE. Trimming removed 4 bases from V and 4 bases from J; junction bases left unmatched: 6. The CDR3 runs to 14 residues.

Ten or more counts support this clone. The J gene is TRBJ2-3, the V gene TRBV28; no firm D call. The CDR3 has 15 amino acids. Deletions cut 5 bases from V and 4 bases from J, with 16 bases between. From germline, CDR1 is MDHEN and CDR2 SYDVKM. CDR3 nucleotides: TGTGCCAGCAGTGTAAGTGGAGACGGAGCAGATACGCAGTATTTT. It is translated as CASSVSGDGADTQYF.

The chain couples TRBV6-1 to TRBJ1-5, with TRBD1 as a possible D gene (5 bases). The V end was cut by 2 bases, the J end by 10 bases, with 18 bases between. Germline CDR1 and CDR2: MNHNS and SASEGT. This CDR3 has 15 residues. The chain's CDR3 is CASSEIGASGLPQHF. The CDR3 nucleotides read TGTGCCAGCAGTGAAATAGGGGCATCCGGATTACCCCAGCATTTT.

The chain combines TRBV18 with TRBJ1-1; 9 positions agree with TRBD1. The CDR3 is 16 amino acids. Unmatched junction bases numbered 9, after V lost 6 bases and J lost 1 base. Germline V gene data show CDR1 as KGHSH and CDR2 as LQKENI. CDR3 in DNA: TGTGCCAGCTCCCCAGCGGGACAGGGAGGGAACACTGAAGCTTTCTTT. Its protein product is CASSPAGQGGNTEAFF.

This clone has just a few counts. The chain uses TRBV10-3 and TRBJ1-4; D ambiguous. V was clipped by 0 bases and J by 3 bases, with 8 bases between them. The CDR3 is 15 residues long. Germline V gene lookup returns CDR1 ENHRY and CDR2 SYGVKD. CDR3 amino acids: CAISESRQSNEKLFF. CDR3 DNA sequence: TGTGCCATCAGTGAGTCGAGGCAGTCTAATGAAAAACTGTTTTTT.

Only a few counts were recorded for this clone. The chain has TRBV19 and TRBJ2-4, with 8 bases aligning to TRBD2. Germline CDR1 is LNHDA and CDR2 is SQIVND (reference sequence). The J segment lost 5 bases and the V segment lost 7 bases, leaving 10 bases of the junction unmatched. The CDR3 spans 15 residues. This CDR3 is CASTGTLLAENIQYF. The CDR3 region has the DNA TGTGCCAGTACCGGGACACTACTAGCGGAAAACATTCAGTACTTC.

The chain couples TRBV7-9 to TRBJ2-1, with a possible D match to TRBD2 (6 bases). Germline V gives CDR1 SEHNR, CDR2 FQNEAQ (reference sequence). The V and J ends lost 5 bases and 3 bases respectively, with 14 bases between them. This CDR3 is 15 amino acids long. The CDR3 sequence is CASSPLGGSYNEQFF. The CDR3 nucleotides read TGTGCCAGCAGCCCCTTAGGAGGGAGCTACAATGAGCAGTTCTTC. Full variable domain (remainder filled in from reference TRBV7-9 and TRBJ2-1): DTGVSQNPRHKITKRGQNVTFRCDPISEHNRLYWYRQTLGQGPEFLTYFQNEAQLEKSRLLSDRFSAERPKGSFSTLEIQRTEQGDSAMYLCASSPLGGSYNEQFFGPGTRLTVL.

The chain couples TRBV2 to TRBJ1-5; 8 bases line up with TRBD1. J gave up 2 bases and V 10 bases, and 4 bases lay outside the gene matches. The CDR3 extends over 13 amino acids. CDR1 and CDR2 from the germline V gene are SNHLY and FYNNEI. The CDR3 nucleotides read TGTGCCATCCGGACAGGGCGCAATCAGCCCCAGCATTTT. It yields the protein CAIRTGRNQPQHF.